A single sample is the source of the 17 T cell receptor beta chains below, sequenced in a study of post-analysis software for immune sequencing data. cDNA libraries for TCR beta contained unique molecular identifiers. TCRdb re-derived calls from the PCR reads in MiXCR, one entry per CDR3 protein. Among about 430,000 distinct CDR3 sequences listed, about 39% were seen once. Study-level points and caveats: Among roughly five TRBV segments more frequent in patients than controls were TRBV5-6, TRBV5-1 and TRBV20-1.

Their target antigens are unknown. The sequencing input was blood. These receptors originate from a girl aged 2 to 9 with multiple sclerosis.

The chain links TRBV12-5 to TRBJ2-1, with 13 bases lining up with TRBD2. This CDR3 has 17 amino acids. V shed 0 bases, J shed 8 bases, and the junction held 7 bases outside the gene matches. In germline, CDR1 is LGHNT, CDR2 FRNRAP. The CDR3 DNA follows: TGTGCTAGTGGTTTGGTCCTGGGGACTAGCGGGATCCATGAGCAGTTCTTC. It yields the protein CASGLVLGTSGIHEQFF.

The CDR3 nucleotides read TGCAGCGTTGTATTTTACGGGAACATTCAGTACTTC. It encodes CSVVFYGNIQYF. The chain links TRBV29-1 to TRBJ2-7; D ambiguous. The J call may be wrong; the DNA end is better matched by TRBJ2-4. Germline V gene sequence: CDR1 SQVTM, CDR2 ANQGSEA. This CDR3 is built from 12 residues.

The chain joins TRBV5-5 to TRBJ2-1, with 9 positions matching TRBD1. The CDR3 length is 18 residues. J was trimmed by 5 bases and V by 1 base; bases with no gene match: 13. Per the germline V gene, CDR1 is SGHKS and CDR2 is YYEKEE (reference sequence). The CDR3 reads CASSLSSDRGFTHNEQFF. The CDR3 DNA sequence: TGTGCCAGCAGCTTGTCCTCCGACAGGGGGTTCACACACAATGAGCAGTTCTTC. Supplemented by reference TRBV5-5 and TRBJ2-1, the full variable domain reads DAGVTQSPTHLIKTRGQQVTLRCSPISGHKSVSWYQQVLGQGPQFIFQYYEKEERGRGNFPDRFSARQFPNYSSELNVNALLLGDSALYLCASSLSSDRGFTHNEQFFGPGTRLTVL.

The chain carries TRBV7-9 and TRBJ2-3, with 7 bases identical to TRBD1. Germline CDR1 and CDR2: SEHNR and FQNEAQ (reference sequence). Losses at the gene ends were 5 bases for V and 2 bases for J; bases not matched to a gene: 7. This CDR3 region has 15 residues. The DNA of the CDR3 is TGTGCCAGCAGCCCCCGGACAGGAACCACAGATACGCAGTATTTT. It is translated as CASSPRTGTTDTQYF.

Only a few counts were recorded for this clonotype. CDR3 sequence: CSASLSGGFTYEQYF. In DNA, the CDR3 is TGCAGTGCCAGCTTGAGCGGGGGCTTCACCTACGAGCAGTACTTC. The chain joins TRBV20-1 to TRBJ2-7; 8 nucleotides align to TRBD2. CDR1 is DFQATT and CDR2 is SNEGSKA in the germline V gene (reference sequence). This CDR3 has 15 amino acids. V shed 6 bases and J 2 bases; nucleotides not matched to a gene: 12.

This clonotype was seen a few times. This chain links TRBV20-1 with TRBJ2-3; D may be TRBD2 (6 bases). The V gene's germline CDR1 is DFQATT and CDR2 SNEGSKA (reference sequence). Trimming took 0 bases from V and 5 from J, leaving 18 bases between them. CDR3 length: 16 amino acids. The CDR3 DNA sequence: TGCAGTGCTAGAGATCCTCGTAGCGGCCCGAGAGATACGCAGTATTTT. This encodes CSARDPRSGPRDTQYF.

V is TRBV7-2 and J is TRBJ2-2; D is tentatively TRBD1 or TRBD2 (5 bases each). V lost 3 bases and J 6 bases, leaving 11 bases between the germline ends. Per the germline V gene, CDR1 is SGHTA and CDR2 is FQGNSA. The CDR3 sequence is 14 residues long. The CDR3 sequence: CASSLTQEAGELFF. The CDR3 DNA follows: TGTGCCAGCAGCTTGACACAGGAGGCCGGGGAGCTGTTTTTT.

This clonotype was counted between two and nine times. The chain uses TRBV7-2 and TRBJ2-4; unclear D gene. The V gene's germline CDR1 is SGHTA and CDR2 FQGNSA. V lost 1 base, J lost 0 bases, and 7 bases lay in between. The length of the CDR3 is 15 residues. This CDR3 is CASSLGGVAKNIQYF. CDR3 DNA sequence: TGTGCCAGCAGCTTAGGCGGAGTAGCCAAAAACATTCAGTACTTC.

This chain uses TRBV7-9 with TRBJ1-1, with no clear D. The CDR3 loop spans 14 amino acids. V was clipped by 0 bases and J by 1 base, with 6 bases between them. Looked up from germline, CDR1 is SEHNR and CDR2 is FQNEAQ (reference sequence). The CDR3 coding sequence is TGTGCCAGCAGCTTAGCCTGGGGGAACACTGAAGCTTTCTTT. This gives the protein CASSLAWGNTEAFF.

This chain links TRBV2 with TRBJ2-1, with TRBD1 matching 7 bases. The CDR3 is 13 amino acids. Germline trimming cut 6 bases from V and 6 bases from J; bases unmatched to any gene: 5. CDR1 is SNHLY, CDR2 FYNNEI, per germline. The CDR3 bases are TGTGCCAGCAGGGACAGGTGGGGCAATGAGCAGTTCTTC. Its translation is CASRDRWGNEQFF.

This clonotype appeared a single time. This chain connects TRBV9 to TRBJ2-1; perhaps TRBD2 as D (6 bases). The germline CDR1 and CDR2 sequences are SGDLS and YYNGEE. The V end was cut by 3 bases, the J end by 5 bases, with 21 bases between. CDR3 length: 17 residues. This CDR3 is CASSEGSLLAKNNEQFF. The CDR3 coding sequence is TGTGCCAGCAGCGAAGGGAGCTTACTAGCCAAAAACAATGAGCAGTTCTTC.

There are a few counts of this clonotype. The CDR3 loop reads CASSLYPSEQYF. CDR3 in DNA: TGTGCCAGCAGCCTATACCCCTCCGAGCAGTACTTC. The chain joins TRBV5-5 to TRBJ2-5, with no clear D. The assigned J gene may be wrong: the sequence end matches TRBJ2-7 better. Germline assignment: CDR1 SGHKS and CDR2 YYEKEE (reference sequence). This CDR3 is built from 12 residues.

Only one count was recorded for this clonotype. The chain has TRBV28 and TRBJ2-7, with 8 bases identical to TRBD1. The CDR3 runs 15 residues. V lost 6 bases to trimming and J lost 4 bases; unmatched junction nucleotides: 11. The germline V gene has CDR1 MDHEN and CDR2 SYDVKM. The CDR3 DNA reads TGTGCCAGCAGCAAACCGACAGGGGCGGGGTACGAGCAGTACTTC. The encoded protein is CASSKPTGAGYEQYF.

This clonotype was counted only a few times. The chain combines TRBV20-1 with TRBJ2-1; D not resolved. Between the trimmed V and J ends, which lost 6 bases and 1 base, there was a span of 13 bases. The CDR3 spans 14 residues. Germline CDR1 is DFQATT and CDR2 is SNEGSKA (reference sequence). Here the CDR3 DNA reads TGCAGTGCGCCCGTCTTCGAGTCCTACAATGAGCAGTTCTTC. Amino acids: CSAPVFESYNEQFF.

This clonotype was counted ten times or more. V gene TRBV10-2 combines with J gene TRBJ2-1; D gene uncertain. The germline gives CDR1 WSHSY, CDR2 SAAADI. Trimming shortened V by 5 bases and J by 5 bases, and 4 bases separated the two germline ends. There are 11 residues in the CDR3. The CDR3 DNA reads TGCGCCAGCAGTTACAACAATGAGCAGTTCTTC. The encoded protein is CASSYNNEQFF.

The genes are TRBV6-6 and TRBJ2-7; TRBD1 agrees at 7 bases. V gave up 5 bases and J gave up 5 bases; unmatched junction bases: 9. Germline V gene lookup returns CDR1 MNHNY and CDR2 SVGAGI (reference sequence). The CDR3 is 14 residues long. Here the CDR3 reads CASSPGRTGDEQYF. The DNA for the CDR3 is TGTGCCAGCAGTCCCGGTCGAACAGGGGACGAGCAGTACTTC.

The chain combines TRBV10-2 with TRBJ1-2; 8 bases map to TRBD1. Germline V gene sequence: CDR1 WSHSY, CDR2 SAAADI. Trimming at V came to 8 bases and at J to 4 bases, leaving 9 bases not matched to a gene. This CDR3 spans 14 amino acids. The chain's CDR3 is CASFQGARGYGYTF. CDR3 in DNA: TGCGCCAGCTTCCAGGGGGCGCGTGGCTATGGCTACACCTTC.